This entry is about one TCR beta chain. Only in-frame clones appear in the TCRdb table, and some are missing; sequencing was by immunoSEQ multiplex PCR. The profile covers about 97,000 clones, with about four fifths appearing a single time and about 3% taken by the ten largest. V shed 5 bases, J shed 9 bases, and the junction held 21 bases outside the gene matches. The CDR3 is 17 residues long. The germline V gene encodes CDR1 SGHNT and CDR2 YENEEA. The entry originates in a study of radiotherapy plus CTLA-4 blockade in lung cancer. Patients in the study, people with chemo-refractory metastatic non-small-cell lung cancer, received focal radiation plus ipilimumab CTLA-4 blockade.

This chain links TRBV11-3 with TRBJ2-7, with TRBD1 identical over 8 bases. Sequencing used peripheral blood, obtained from a patient treated with radiotherapy plus ipilimumab. The TCR comes from a human donor with non-small cell lung cancer who had a partial response to radiotherapy plus ipilimumab. Some clones in this sample may be carry-over from other donors' samples. The CDR3 loop reads CASSRWSSQGDLRVQYF. CDR3 nucleotides: TGTGCCAGCAGCCGCTGGTCGTCACAGGGGGACCTCAGGGTGCAGTACTTC.